This T cell receptor (beta chain) appears in the sequencing data of a study of OX40 agonist ivuxolimab in advanced cancers. The study's findings and limits: Not determined was the antigen specificity of the expanded peripheral T cells.

The CDR3 runs to 13 residues. Regarding this clone: Its specificity is not known.

TCRdb keeps only in-frame clones here, not all; method: immunoSEQ multiplex PCR. Of approximately 61,000 clones detected, around nine tenths appear once; the ten largest clones hold approximately 1.3%. The chain employs TRBV1 and TRBJ2-7. TRBV1 is a recognized pseudogene. This receptor was identified in an adult with an advanced solid tumor such as melanoma, head and neck, liver or kidney cancer. Source: CD4+ or CD8+ T cells sorted from blood, taken in a trial of the OX40 agonist ivuxolimab. The DNA of the CDR3 is TGCACCAGCAGCCAAAAGAAAAAAGGGGAGCAGTACTTC. It encodes CTSSQKKKGEQYF.